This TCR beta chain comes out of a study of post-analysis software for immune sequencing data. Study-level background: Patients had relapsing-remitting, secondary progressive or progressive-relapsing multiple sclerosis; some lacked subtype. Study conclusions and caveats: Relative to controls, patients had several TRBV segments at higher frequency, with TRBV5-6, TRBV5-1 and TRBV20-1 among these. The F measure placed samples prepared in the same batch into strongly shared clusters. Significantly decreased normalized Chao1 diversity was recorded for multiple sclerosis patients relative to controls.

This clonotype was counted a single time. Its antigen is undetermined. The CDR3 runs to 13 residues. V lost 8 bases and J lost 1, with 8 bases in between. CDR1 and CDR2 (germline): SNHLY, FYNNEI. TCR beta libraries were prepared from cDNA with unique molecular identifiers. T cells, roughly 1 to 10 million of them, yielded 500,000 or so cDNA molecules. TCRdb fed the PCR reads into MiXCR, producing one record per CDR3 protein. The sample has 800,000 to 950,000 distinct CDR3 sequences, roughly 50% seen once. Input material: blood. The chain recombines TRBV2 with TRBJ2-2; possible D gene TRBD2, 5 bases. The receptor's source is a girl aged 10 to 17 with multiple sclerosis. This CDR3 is CASWTLNTGELFF. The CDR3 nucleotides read TGTGCCAGCTGGACTCTGAACACCGGGGAGCTGTTTTTT.